One sample yielded the 20 T cell receptor beta chains listed below, sequenced in a study of cytomegalovirus exposure and HLA in healthy donors. The primer mix had 60 Vbeta and 13 Jbeta primers. TCRdb keeps only in-frame clones here, not all; method: immunoSEQ multiplex PCR. The sample has some 160,000 clones; roughly 79% are singletons. The sequencing sample was made of PBMCs. The receptors were gathered from a woman aged 40 to 55 in good health and CMV-seropositive.

The chain links TRBV19 to TRBJ1-3, with D possibly matching TRBD1 (6 bases). The germline V gene encodes CDR1 LNHDA and CDR2 SQIVND (reference sequence). The V end was cut by 4 bases, the J end by 2 bases, with 9 bases between. CDR3 length: 14 amino acids. The CDR3 spells CASSKGGAGNTIYF. Written as DNA, the CDR3 is TGTGCCAGTAGTAAAGGGGGTGCTGGAAACACCATATATTTT.

This clone was counted only a few times. This chain links TRBV7-6 with TRBJ1-5, with 12 positions matching TRBD1. The CDR3 loop spans 15 amino acids. V shed 3 bases and J 5 bases; nucleotides not matched to a gene: 2. Germline V CDR1 and CDR2: SGHVS, FNYEAQ. CDR3 DNA: TGTGCCAGCAGCTTGGGACAGGGGGCTGATCAGCCCCAGCATTTT. Protein: CASSLGQGADQPQHF.

This clone was seen a handful of times. The chain joins TRBV21-1 to TRBJ1-4; the D call of TRBD1 is as the table states it, not checked on the DNA. TRBV21-1 is classified as a pseudogene. The CDR3 spans 14 residues. Written as DNA, the CDR3 is TGTGCCAGCAGCAAGGGACAGAGGGGTGAAAAACTGTTTTTT. This sequence encodes CASSKGQRGEKLFF.

The rearrangement uses TRBV5-1 and TRBJ2-3; D unresolved. From germline, CDR1 is SGHRS and CDR2 YFSETQ. This CDR3 comprises 14 residues. V was pared by 3 bases and J by 0 bases, with 8 bases between. This chain's CDR3 is CASSWAGSTDTQYF. CDR3 DNA sequence: TGCGCCAGCAGCTGGGCTGGGAGCACAGATACGCAGTATTTT. Full variable domain (missing parts from reference TRBV5-1 and TRBJ2-3): KAGVTQTPRYLIKTRGQQVTLSCSPISGHRSVSWYQQTPGQGLQFLFEYFSETQRNKGNFPGRFSGRQFSNSRSEMNVSTLELGDSALYLCASSWAGSTDTQYFGPGTRLTVL.

This chain joins TRBV7-2 and TRBJ1-2, with 7 positions matching TRBD1. The CDR3 consists of 13 residues. Germline lookup yields CDR1 SGHTA and CDR2 FQGNSA. V shed 5 bases, J shed 2 bases, and the junction held 2 bases outside the gene matches. CDR3 protein: CASSETGNYGYTF. CDR3 nucleotide sequence: TGTGCCAGCAGCGAGACAGGGAACTATGGCTACACCTTC.

This clone was counted a few times. One end of the junction is discordant with germline, which a read error may explain. V is TRBV30 and J is TRBJ1-2; D is perhaps TRBD1 (6 bases). The germline gives CDR1 GTSNPN, CDR2 SVGIG (reference sequence). CDR3 length equals 11 residues. The CDR3 sequence is CGTEANYGYTF. The CDR3 DNA is TGTGGGACAGAAGCTAATTATGGCTACACCTTC.

The rearrangement uses TRBV27 and TRBJ1-2; TRBD1 is a possible D gene (5 bases). The germline V gene encodes CDR1 MNHEY and CDR2 SMNVEV (reference sequence). This CDR3 is built from 15 residues. The ends were cut back, 0 bases at V and 6 bases at J, with 14 bases in the middle. CDR3 DNA: TGTGCCAGCAGTTTATCAAAAGACAGCGGGAATGGCTACACCTTC. Encoded protein: CASSLSKDSGNGYTF.

The chain combines TRBV6-5 with TRBJ2-1; 11 nucleotides line up with TRBD2. There are 14 residues in the CDR3. Germline CDR1 MNHEY, CDR2 SVGAGI. Trimming took 6 bases from V and 9 from J; bases not matched to a gene: 7. The chain's CDR3 is CASSPPSGGSEQFF. The CDR3 region has the DNA TGTGCCAGCAGCCCACCTAGCGGGGGGTCTGAGCAGTTCTTC.

A note on this clone: Other DNA sequences in this sample translate to the same CDR3. The CDR3 sequence: CASSLRDNEQFF. CDR3 sequence (DNA): TGTGCCAGCAGCTTGAGAGACAATGAGCAGTTCTTC. The rearrangement links TRBV7-9 to TRBJ2-1; D not resolved. V shed 3 bases and J shed 5 bases, with 5 bases lying between them. Germline values: CDR1 SEHNR, CDR2 FQNEAQ (reference sequence). This CDR3 is built from 12 residues.

The chain joins TRBV7-9 to TRBJ1-2; weak D call: TRBD1 (6 bases). The CDR3 runs 17 residues. The germline V gene has CDR1 SEHNR and CDR2 FQNEAQ (reference sequence). Trimming stripped 3 bases from V and 4 bases from J, with 21 bases between. For the CDR3, the DNA is TGTGCCAGCAGCTTTTGGGTTGGGGACAAACGCAGCTATGGCTACACCTTC. It specifies CASSFWVGDKRSYGYTF. Full variable domain (remainder filled in from reference TRBV7-9 and TRBJ1-2): DTGVSQNPRHKITKRGQNVTFRCDPISEHNRLYWYRQTLGQGPEFLTYFQNEAQLEKSRLLSDRFSAERPKGSFSTLEIQRTEQGDSAMYLCASSFWVGDKRSYGYTFGSGTRLTVV.

The chain couples TRBV14 to TRBJ1-1; D unresolved. V was pared by 6 bases and J by 5 bases, with 13 bases between. This CDR3 spans 13 amino acids. CDR1 is SGHDN and CDR2 is FVKESK in the germline V gene. The chain's CDR3 is CASRPSGGTEAFF. The CDR3 bases are TGTGCCAGCAGGCCAAGCGGTGGGACTGAAGCTTTCTTT.

This chain connects TRBV18 to TRBJ1-2; TRBD1 agrees at 10 bases. The germline V gene has CDR1 KGHSH and CDR2 LQKENI. V shed 3 bases, J shed 7 bases, and the junction held 11 bases outside the gene matches. The CDR3 is 16 residues long. This CDR3 is CASSPSRSGTGAGYTF. CDR3 bases: TGTGCCAGCTCACCTTCACGTTCCGGGACAGGGGCTGGCTACACCTTC.

This clone was counted between two and nine times. The V gene is TRBV19, the J gene TRBJ1-2; 7 bases fit TRBD1. The V and J ends lost 6 bases and 7 bases, in that order; junction bases with no gene match: 11. The length of the CDR3 is 14 residues. Germline V gene data show CDR1 as LNHDA and CDR2 as SQIVND (reference sequence). The CDR3 nucleotides are TGTGCCAGTAGGGCCCCGGGAGGGGGCAGTGGCTACACCTTC. Residues: CASRAPGGGSGYTF.

In its sample, this clone is medium-sized. This CDR3 reads CASSQDGYSGGETQYF. The CDR3 bases are TGTGCCAGCAGCCAAGATGGGTATAGCGGGGGGGAGACCCAGTACTTC. The rearrangement links TRBV4-2 to TRBJ2-5; TRBD2 matches at 10 bases. Per the germline V gene, CDR1 is LGHNA and CDR2 is YNFKEQ. With 0 bases clipped from V and 5 bases from J, the junction kept 6 bases outside the gene matches. The CDR3 has 16 amino acids.

The chain is built from TRBV30 and TRBJ2-1; possibly TRBD1 for D (6 bases). CDR1 and CDR2 from the germline V gene are GTSNPN and SVGIG (reference sequence). This CDR3 is built from 14 residues. The ends were cut back, 3 bases at V and 5 bases at J, with 14 bases in the middle. As DNA, the CDR3 is TGTGCCTGGAGCCGGGACATTCGCGACAATGAGCAGTTCTTC. Translation: CAWSRDIRDNEQFF.

The chain is built from TRBV6-6 and TRBJ2-7; 10 bases agree with TRBD1. V was clipped by 6 bases and J by 4 bases; unmatched bases: 9. The germline gives CDR1 MNHNY, CDR2 SVGAGI (reference sequence). This CDR3 is 15 amino acids long. CDR3 sequence reads: CASRDPGQGIYEQYF. The CDR3 DNA sequence: TGTGCCAGCAGAGATCCGGGACAGGGGATTTACGAGCAGTACTTC.

The table lists this clone with a count of one. The gene calls are TRBV5-4 and TRBJ1-4, with TRBD1 matching 8 bases. The V gene's germline CDR1 is SGHNT and CDR2 YYREEE (reference sequence). The length of the CDR3 is 16 residues. V was clipped by 4 bases and J by 8 bases; unmatched bases: 13. CDR3 nucleotide sequence: TGTGCCAGCAGCCGGACAGGGATCACGCCAGGGGAAAAACTGTTTTTT. Translation gives CASSRTGITPGEKLFF.

To note about this clone: One end of the junction is discordant with germline, which a read error may explain. The chain links TRBV7-9 to TRBJ1-1; D gene ambiguous. Per germline, CDR1 SEHNR and CDR2 FQNEAQ (reference sequence). The CDR3 has 16 amino acids. CDR3 coding DNA: TGTTCCAGCAGCCCCGAGGGAAATGCCTATAACACTGAAGCTTTCTTT. It specifies CSSSPEGNAYNTEAFF.

There are a few counts of this clone. The gene calls are TRBV2 and TRBJ2-1; D call uncertain. Germline V gene sequence: CDR1 SNHLY, CDR2 FYNNEI. The CDR3 runs 14 residues. V gave up 1 base and J gave up 5 bases, with 9 bases separating them. CDR3 in amino acids: CASSEGWSDNEQFF. Here the CDR3 DNA reads TGTGCCAGCAGTGAAGGTTGGTCGGACAATGAGCAGTTCTTC.

This clone has more than one count but fewer than ten. The chain is built from TRBV5-1 and TRBJ2-7; TRBD1 agrees at 8 bases. CDR3 size: 15 residues. Germline CDR1 and CDR2: SGHRS and YFSETQ. With V trimmed by 3 bases and J by 3 bases, 8 bases remained unmatched. Written as DNA, the CDR3 is TGCGCCAGCAGCTCGGACAGGGCGGGGCTCTACGAGCAGTACTTC. Translating gives CASSSDRAGLYEQYF.